The 4 T cell receptor beta chains listed next were all sequenced from one sample in a study of T cell responses to AZD1222 COVID-19 vaccine. Assay: immunoSEQ multiplex PCR; the TCRdb copy retains only in-frame clones and omits some. The table lists around 150,000 clones, approximately 92% of them singletons, with 3.6% in the top ten. The sample was peripheral blood, taken 28 days after the second AZD1222 dose. All receptors come from an adult who received the AZD1222 COVID-19 vaccine.

The chain recombines TRBV18 with TRBJ1-4; 9 nucleotides align to TRBD1. The V gene's germline CDR1 is KGHSH and CDR2 LQKENI. The CDR3 is 15 residues long. The V and J ends lost 3 bases and 7 bases, in that order; junction bases with no gene match: 6. The CDR3 DNA reads as TGTGCCAGCTCACCTCCACAGGGGGCGGGTGAAAAACTGTTTTTT. Translation gives CASSPPQGAGEKLFF.

The CDR3 region has the DNA TGTGCCAGCAGCAATTCCCGGGACGGCCAAGAGACCCAGTACTTC. Translation: CASSNSRDGQETQYF. V gene TRBV7-8 combines with J gene TRBJ2-5; either TRBD1 or TRBD2 may supply D (5 bases each). The germline V gene encodes CDR1 SGHVS and CDR2 FQNEAQ. This CDR3 is built from 15 residues. Trimming pared 5 bases from V and 1 base from J, leaving 14 bases between.

The chain combines TRBV30 with TRBJ1-1; D gene uncertain. Germline V gene data show CDR1 as GTSNPN and CDR2 as SVGIG (reference sequence). V gave up 1 base and J gave up 1 base, with 4 bases separating them. The CDR3 runs 12 residues. The CDR3 is CAWSARNTEAFF. The CDR3 DNA reads TGTGCCTGGAGTGCGCGGAACACTGAAGCTTTCTTT.

The rearrangement links TRBV15 to TRBJ2-7, with D unresolved. Per germline, CDR1 LNHNV and CDR2 YYDKDF (reference sequence). V gave up 0 bases and J gave up 2 bases, with 11 bases separating them. The CDR3 has 15 residues. Here the CDR3 reads CATSRDGDHAYEQYF. The CDR3 nucleotides read TGTGCCACCAGCAGAGATGGAGATCACGCCTACGAGCAGTACTTC. The variable domain in full, with the rest retrieved from reference TRBV15 and TRBJ2-7, is DAMVIQNPRYQVTQFGKPVTLSCSQTLNHNVMYWYQQKSSQAPKLLFHYYDKDFNNEADTPDNFQSRRPNTSFCFLDIRSPGLGDTAMYLCATSRDGDHAYEQYFGPGTRLTVT.